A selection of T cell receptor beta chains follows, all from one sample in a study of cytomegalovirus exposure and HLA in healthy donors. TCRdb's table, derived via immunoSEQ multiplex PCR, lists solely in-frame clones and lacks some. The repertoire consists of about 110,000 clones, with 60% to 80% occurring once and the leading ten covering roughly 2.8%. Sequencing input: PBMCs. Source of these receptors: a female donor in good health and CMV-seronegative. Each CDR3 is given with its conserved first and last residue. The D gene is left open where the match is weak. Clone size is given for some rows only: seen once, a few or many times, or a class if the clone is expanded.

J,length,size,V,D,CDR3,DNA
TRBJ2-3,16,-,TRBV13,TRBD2,CASSSRTSSFTDTQYF,TGTGCCAGCAGCTCCCGGACTAGCTCTTTCACAGATACGCAGTATTTT
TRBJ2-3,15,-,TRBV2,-,CASSERDSSTDTQYF,TGTGCCAGCAGTGAACGGGACTCAAGCACAGATACGCAGTATTTT
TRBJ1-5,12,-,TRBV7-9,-,CASSLGHQPQHF,TGTGCCAGCAGCTTGGGGCATCAGCCCCAGCATTTT
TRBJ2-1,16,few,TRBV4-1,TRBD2,CASSQEGTSGSNEQFF,TGCGCCAGCAGCCAAGAGGGGACTAGCGGGAGCAATGAGCAGTTCTTC
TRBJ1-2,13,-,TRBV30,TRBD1,CAWKDRANYGYTF,TGTGCCTGGAAGGACAGGGCGAACTATGGCTACACCTTC
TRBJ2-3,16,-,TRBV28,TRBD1,CASSLSRGLSTDTQYF,TGTGCCAGCAGTTTATCAAGGGGGCTGAGCACAGATACGCAGTATTTT
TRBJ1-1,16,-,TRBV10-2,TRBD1,CASSGQGALGNTEAFF,TGCGCCAGCAGCGGACAGGGCGCCTTAGGGAACACTGAAGCTTTCTTT
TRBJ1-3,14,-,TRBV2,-,CASSNAGTGNTIYF,TGTGCCAGCAGTAATGCAGGGACTGGAAACACCATATATTTT
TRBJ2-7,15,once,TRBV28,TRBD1,CASSLESGGSYEQYF,TGTGCCAGCAGTTTGGAGTCAGGGGGCTCCTACGAGCAGTACTTC
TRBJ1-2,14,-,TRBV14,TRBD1,CASSLAGGSRGYTF,TGTGCCAGCAGCCTTGCAGGGGGATCTCGTGGCTACACCTTC
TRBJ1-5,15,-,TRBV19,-,CASSIAPRANQPQHF,TGTGCCAGTAGTATAGCCCCCAGGGCGAATCAGCCCCAGCATTTT
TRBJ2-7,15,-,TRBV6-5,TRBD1,CASSHRQGRAYEQYF,TGTGCCAGCAGTCACAGACAGGGTAGGGCCTACGAGCAGTACTTC